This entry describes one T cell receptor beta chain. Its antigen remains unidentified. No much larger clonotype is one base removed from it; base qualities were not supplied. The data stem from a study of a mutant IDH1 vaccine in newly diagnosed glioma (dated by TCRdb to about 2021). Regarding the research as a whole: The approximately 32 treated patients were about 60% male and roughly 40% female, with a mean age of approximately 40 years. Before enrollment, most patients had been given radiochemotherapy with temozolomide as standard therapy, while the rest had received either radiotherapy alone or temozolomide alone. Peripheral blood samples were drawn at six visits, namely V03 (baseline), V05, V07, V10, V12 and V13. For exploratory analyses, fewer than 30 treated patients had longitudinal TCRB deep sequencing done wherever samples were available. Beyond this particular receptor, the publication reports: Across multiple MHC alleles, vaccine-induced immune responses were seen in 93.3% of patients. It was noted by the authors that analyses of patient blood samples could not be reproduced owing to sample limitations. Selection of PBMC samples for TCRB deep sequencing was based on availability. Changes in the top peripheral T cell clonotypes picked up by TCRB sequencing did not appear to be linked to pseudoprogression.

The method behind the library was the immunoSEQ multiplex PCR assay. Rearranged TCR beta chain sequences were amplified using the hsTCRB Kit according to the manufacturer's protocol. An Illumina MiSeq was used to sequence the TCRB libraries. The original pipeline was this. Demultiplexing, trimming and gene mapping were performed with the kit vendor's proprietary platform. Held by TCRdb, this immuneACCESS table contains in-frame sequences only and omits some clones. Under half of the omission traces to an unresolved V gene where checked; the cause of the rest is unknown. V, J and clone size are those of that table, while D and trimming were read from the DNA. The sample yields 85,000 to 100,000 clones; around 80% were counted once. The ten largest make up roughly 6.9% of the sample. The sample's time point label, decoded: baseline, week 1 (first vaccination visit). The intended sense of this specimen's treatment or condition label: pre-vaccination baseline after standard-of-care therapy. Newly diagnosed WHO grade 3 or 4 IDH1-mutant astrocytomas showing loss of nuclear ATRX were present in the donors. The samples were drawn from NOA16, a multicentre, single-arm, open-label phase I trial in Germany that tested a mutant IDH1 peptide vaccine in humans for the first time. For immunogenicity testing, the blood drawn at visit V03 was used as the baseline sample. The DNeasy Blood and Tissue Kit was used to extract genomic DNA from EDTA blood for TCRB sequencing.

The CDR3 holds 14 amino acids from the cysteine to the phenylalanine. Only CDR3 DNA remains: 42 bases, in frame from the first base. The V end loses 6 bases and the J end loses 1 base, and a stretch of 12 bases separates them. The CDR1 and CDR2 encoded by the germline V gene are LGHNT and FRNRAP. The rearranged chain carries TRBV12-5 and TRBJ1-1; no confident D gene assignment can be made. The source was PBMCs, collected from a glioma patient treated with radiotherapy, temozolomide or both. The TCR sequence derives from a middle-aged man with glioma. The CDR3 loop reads CASGLQKTNTEAFF. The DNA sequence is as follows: TGTGCTAGTGGCTTGCAGAAAACGAACACTGAAGCTTTCTTT.